The present entry profiles one TCR beta chain with its context. The target antigen is unknown. CDR1 and CDR2 from the germline V gene are SGHVS and FQNEAQ. V lost 1 base and J lost 7, with 13 bases in between. CDR3 size: 15 residues. A second PCR of about 7 to 12 cycles used a sample-barcoded 5' primer and a J-beta primer mix. Each cDNA molecule carried a tag from a template-switch adaptor that contained 12 random nucleotides. TCRdb re-called the 5' RACE reads with MiXCR, one entry per CDR3 protein. This table has around 1,000,000 distinct CDR3 sequences, under 30% appearing once. The record originates from a study of blood T cells in healthy people across ages. Findings of the study overall: Possibly confounding the expanded clonotype changes was the fact that donor CMV status was unknown.

These sequences were also reported in another study, on T cells of mothers and their children.

The chain employs TRBV7-8 and TRBJ1-4; D is unresolved. The sequencing input was blood. The receptor was isolated from a girl between 2 and 10 years old in good health. The CDR3 DNA reads as TGTGCCAGCAGCTTAGTGGGCGCGCCGGGTGAAAAACTGTTTTTT. It codes for CASSLVGAPGEKLFF.